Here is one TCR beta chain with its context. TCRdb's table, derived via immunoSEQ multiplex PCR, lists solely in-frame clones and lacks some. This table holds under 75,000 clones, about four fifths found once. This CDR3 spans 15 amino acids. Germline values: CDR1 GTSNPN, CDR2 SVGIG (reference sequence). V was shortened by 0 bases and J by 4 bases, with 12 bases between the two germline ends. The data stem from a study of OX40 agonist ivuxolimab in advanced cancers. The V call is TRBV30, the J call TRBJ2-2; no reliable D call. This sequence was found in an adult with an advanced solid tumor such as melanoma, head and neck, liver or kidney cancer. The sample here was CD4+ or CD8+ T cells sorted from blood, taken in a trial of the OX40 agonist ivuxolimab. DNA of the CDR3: TGTGCCTGGAGTGTTGCCGTGGACGGCACCGGGGAGCTGTTTTTT. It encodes CAWSVAVDGTGELFF.